Shown below are 5 T cell receptor beta chains from a single sample sequenced in a study of blood T cells in healthy people across ages. With a J-beta primer mix and a sample-barcoded 5' primer, a second PCR ran about 7 to 12 cycles. TCRdb itself ran the 5' RACE reads through MiXCR, one entry per CDR3 protein. The sample holds about 640,000 distinct CDR3 sequences; around 54% are singletons and the top ten take 35% to 40%. The specimen was blood. The receptor source for this set is a man aged 55 to 70 in good health.

This clonotype has more than one count but fewer than ten. The chain links TRBV6-5 to TRBJ1-2; TRBD1 matches at 7 bases. With V trimmed by 2 bases and J by 3 bases, 3 bases remained unmatched. The CDR3 sequence is 14 residues long. Germline CDR1 is MNHEY and CDR2 is SVGAGI. The CDR3 is CASSYTDRDYGYTF. For the CDR3, the DNA is TGTGCCAGCAGTTACACCGACAGGGACTATGGCTACACCTTC.

The rearrangement links TRBV2 to TRBJ2-1; D is undetermined. This CDR3 comprises 15 residues. Germline values: CDR1 SNHLY, CDR2 FYNNEI. V shed 10 bases and J shed 0 bases, with 16 bases lying between them. The CDR3 nucleotides read TGTGCCACCCGACTGGGGATTAGCTCCTACAATGAGCAGTTCTTC. Translated: CATRLGISSYNEQFF.

DNA of the CDR3: TGTGCCAGCAGTTGGGGGGGAGTGGATGAGCAGTACTTC. Its translation: CASSWGGVDEQYF. The chain has TRBV12-3 or TRBV12-4 and TRBJ2-5, with 7 bases matching TRBD2. J was trimmed by 11 bases and V by 4 bases; bases with no gene match: 10. The CDR3 spans 13 residues.

This clonotype turned up a few times. V usage is TRBV4-1 and J usage is TRBJ1-1; 8 bases line up with TRBD1. The V gene end was trimmed by 1 base and the J gene end by 4 bases; junction bases not matched to a gene: 5. The CDR3 has 15 amino acids. Germline lookup yields CDR1 MGHRA and CDR2 YSYEKL. The CDR3 bases are TGCGCCAGCAGCCAAGGTACAGGGGGAATCACTGAAGCTTTCTTT. Translation: CASSQGTGGITEAFF.

CDR3 coding DNA: TGTGCCAGCAGCCCAACAGGGCCACCCCTCCACTTT. Amino acids: CASSPTGPPLHF. The rearrangement links TRBV3-1 to TRBJ1-6; D is possibly TRBD1 (6 bases). Germline CDR1 reads LGHDT; CDR2 reads YNNKEL (reference sequence). V gave up 4 bases and J gave up 11 bases, with 9 bases separating them. The CDR3 loop spans 12 amino acids.